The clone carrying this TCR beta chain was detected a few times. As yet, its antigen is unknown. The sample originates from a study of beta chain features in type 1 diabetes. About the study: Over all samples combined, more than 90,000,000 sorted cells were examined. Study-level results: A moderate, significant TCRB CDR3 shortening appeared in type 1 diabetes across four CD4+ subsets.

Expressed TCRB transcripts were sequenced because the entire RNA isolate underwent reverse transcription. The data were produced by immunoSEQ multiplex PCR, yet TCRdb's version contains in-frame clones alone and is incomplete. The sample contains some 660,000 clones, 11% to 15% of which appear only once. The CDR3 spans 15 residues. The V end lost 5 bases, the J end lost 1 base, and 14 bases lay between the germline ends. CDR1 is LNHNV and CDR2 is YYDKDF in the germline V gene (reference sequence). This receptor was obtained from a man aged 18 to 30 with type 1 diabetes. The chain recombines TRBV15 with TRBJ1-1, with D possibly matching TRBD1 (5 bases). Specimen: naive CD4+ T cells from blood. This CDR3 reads CATSVPGYGNTEAFF. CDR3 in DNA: TGTGCCACCAGCGTACCAGGGTATGGGAACACTGAAGCTTTCTTT.